The sequence of this T cell receptor (beta chain) was determined in a study of CD8 T cells in Susac syndrome. Random-hexamer reverse transcription was applied to about 0.45 to 1 ug RNA. An immunoSEQ multiplex PCR amplified TCR beta CDR3 over 54 Vbeta and 13 Jbeta. TCRdb independently ran MiXCR on the immunoSEQ multiplex PCR reads; one entry per CDR3 protein. This table holds a few hundred thousand distinct CDR3 sequences, about 85% found once. The V gene lost 4 bases and the J gene lost 5 bases, with 8 bases spanning the gap. Germline CDR1 reads MDHEN; CDR2 reads SYDVKM. The CDR3 has 12 residues. Sequenced input: CD8+ T cells from PBMCs. The rearrangement uses TRBV28 and TRBJ2-5, with D unclear. The receptor was derived from a human donor with multiple sclerosis. In DNA form, the CDR3 reads TGTGCCAGCAGTTCGGTGTGGGAGACCCAGTACTTC. Protein product: CASSSVWETQYF. The whole variable domain, remainder taken from reference TRBV28 and TRBJ2-5, is DVKVTQSSRYLVKRTGEKVFLECVQDMDHENMFWYRQDPGLGLRLIYFSYDVKMKEKGDIPEGYSVSREKKERFSLILESASTNQTSMYLCASSSVWETQYFGPGTRLLVL.